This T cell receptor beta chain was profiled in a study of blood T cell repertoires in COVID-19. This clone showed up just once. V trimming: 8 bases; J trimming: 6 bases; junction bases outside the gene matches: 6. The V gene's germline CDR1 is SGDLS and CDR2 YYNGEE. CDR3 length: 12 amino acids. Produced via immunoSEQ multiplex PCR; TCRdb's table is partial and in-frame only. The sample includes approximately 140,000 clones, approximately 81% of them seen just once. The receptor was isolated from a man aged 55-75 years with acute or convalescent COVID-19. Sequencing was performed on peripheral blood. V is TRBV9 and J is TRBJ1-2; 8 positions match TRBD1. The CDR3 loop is CASGDRLDGYTF. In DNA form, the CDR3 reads TGTGCCAGTGGGGACAGGCTAGATGGCTACACCTTC.